This section outlines one TCR beta chain sequence together with its context. Data came from immunoSEQ multiplex PCR; TCRdb stores just in-frame clones and leaves some out. The sample holds some 150,000 clones; about 93% are singletons and the top ten take roughly 1%. The CDR3 has 12 residues. In germline, CDR1 is MNHEY, CDR2 SVGAGI. V dropped 6 bases and J dropped 8 bases, with 13 bases sitting between them. This record belongs to a study of OX40 agonist ivuxolimab in advanced cancers. Study context: People in dose escalation had one of these cancers: hepatocellular carcinoma, melanoma, renal cell or head and neck cancer. Of mixed ages from about 20 to 90 and averaging approximately 60 years, the group was more than 65% male.

This specimen was CD4+ or CD8+ T cells sorted from blood, taken in a trial of the OX40 agonist ivuxolimab. The receptor was derived from an adult with an advanced solid tumor such as melanoma, head and neck, liver or kidney cancer. The chain joins TRBV6-5 to TRBJ1-2; D not certain. CDR3 loop: CASSPAALGYTF. The CDR3 DNA is TGTGCCAGCAGCCCTGCCGCCCTAGGCTACACCTTC.